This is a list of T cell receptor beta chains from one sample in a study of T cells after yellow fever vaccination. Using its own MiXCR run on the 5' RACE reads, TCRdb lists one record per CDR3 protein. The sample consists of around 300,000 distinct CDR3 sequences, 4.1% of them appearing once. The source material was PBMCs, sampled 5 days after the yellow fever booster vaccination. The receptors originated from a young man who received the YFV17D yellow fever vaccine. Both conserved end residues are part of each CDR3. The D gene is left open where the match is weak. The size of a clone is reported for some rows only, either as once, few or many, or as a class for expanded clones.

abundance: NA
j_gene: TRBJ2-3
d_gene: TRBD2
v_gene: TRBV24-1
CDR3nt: TGTGCCACCAGTGACCCCGGGACTAACACAGATACGCAGTATTTT
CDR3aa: CATSDPGTNTDTQYF

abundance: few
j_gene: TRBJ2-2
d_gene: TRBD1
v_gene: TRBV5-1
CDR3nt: TGCGCCAGCAGCTTCGGACCGGGACAGTTTGACACCGGGGAGCTGTTTTTT
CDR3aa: CASSFGPGQFDTGELFF

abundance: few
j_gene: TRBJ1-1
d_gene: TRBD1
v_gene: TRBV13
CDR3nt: TGTGCCAGCCGCCGGACAGGCCACACTGAAGCTTTCTTT
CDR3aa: CASRRTGHTEAFF

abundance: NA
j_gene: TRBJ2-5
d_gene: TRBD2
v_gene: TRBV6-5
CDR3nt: TGTGCCAGCAGTTTTAGACTAGCGGGGGTTCAGACCCAGTACTTC
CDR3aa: CASSFRLAGVQTQYF

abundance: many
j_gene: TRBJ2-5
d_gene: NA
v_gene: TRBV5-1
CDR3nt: TGCGCCAGCAGTCCTCAGGGTGGAGAGACCCAGTACTTC
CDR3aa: CASSPQGGETQYF

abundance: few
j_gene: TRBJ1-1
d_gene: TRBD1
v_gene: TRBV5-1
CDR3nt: TGCGCCAGCAGGGATGAACAGGGGACTGAAGCTTTCTTT
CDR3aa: CASRDEQGTEAFF

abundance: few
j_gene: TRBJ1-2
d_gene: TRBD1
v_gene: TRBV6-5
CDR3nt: TGTGCCAGCAGTTACGGACAGGGACCCTATGGCTACACCTTC
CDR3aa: CASSYGQGPYGYTF

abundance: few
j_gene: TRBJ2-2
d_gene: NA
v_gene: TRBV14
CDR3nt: TGTGCCAGCAGCCAAAGTTTCACCGGGGAGCTGTTTTTT
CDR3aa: CASSQSFTGELFF

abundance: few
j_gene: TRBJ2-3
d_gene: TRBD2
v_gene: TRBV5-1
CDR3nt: TGCGCCAGCTCGCGATTGTCCGCGGGGGACACAGATACGCAGTATTTT
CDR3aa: CASSRLSAGDTDTQYF

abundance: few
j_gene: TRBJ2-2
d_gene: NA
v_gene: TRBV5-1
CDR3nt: TGCGCCAGCAGCTTGGACAGAGAGACCGGGGAGCTGTTTTTT
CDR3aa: CASSLDRETGELFF

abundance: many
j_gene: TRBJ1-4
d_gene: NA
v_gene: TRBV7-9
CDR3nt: TGTGCCAGCAGCCAGGAAGGGAGCCCTAATGAAAAACTGTTTTTT
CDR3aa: CASSQEGSPNEKLFF

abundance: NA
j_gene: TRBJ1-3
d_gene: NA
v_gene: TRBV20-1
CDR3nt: TGCAGTGCTAGAGATTGGAGCTCTGGAAACACCATATATTTT
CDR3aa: CSARDWSSGNTIYF

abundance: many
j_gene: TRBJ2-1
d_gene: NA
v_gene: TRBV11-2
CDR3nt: TGTGCCAGCAGACCTCCTGCGGGGCTGGGGCGCTCCTACAATGAGCAGTTCTTC
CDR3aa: CASRPPAGLGRSYNEQFF

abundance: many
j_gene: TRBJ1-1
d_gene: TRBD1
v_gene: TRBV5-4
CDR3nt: TGTGCCAGCAGCTCAACCGACTACAGGGGGCTGAACACTGAAGCTTTCTTT
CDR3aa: CASSSTDYRGLNTEAFF

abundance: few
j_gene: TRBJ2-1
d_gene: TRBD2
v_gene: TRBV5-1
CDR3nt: TGCGCCAGCAGCTTGGCCCCGGGGGGACGGGGGGAGCAGTTCTTC
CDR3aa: CASSLAPGGRGEQFF

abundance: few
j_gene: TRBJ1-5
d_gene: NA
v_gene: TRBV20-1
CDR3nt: TGCAGTGCTAGGGGCGCAATCCCGAGACAGGCATCGCCCCAGCATTTT
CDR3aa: CSARGAIPRQASPQHF

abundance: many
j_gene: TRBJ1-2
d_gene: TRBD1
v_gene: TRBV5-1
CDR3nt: TGCGCCAGCAGCCCCGGAGGGACAGGGGTCGGCTACACCTTC
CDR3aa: CASSPGGTGVGYTF

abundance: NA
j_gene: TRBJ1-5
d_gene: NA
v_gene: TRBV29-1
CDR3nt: TGCAGCGTTGAAGGGGAAAACGATCAGCCCCAGCATTTT
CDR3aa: CSVEGENDQPQHF

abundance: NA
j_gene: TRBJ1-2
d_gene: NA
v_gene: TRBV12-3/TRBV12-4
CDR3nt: TGTGCCAGCAGCTATAGAGGGTCCGGCGGCTACACCTTC
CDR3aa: CASSYRGSGGYTF

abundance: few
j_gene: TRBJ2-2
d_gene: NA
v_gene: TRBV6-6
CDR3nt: TGTGCCAGCAGTTTGGGATTAGTTAGGGACACCGGGGAGCTGTTTTTT
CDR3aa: CASSLGLVRDTGELFF

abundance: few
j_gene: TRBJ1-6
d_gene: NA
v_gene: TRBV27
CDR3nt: TGTGCCAGCAGTGATGGTTGGGCCCCCCTCCACTTT
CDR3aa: CASSDGWAPLHF

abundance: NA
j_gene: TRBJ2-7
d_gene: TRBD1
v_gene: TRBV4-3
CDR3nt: TGCGCCAGCAGCCAAGAGGACAGGGTGGGAGAGCAGTACTTC
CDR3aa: CASSQEDRVGEQYF

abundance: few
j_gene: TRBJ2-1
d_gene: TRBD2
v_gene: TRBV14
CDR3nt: TGTGCCAGCAGCCAACGGACTAGCGAGGGGGAAAGGGAGCAGTTCTTC
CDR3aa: CASSQRTSEGEREQFF

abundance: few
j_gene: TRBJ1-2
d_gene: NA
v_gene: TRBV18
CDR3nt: TGTGCCAGCTCTCCGAATACCCTCGATGGCTACACCTTC
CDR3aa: CASSPNTLDGYTF

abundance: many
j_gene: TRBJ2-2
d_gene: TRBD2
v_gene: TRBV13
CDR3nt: TGTGCCAGCGCCAGCGGGGGGGAAAATTTGGACACCGGGGAGCTGTTTTTT
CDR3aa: CASASGGENLDTGELFF

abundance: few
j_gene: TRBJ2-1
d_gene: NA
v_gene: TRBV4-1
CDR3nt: TGCGCCAGCAGCCAAGTGGCGGACTATTCCTACAATGAGCAGTTCTTC
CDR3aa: CASSQVADYSYNEQFF

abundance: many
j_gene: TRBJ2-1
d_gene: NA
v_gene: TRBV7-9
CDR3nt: TGTGCCAGCAGCTTAACGGGGGATGAGCAGTTCTTC
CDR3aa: CASSLTGDEQFF

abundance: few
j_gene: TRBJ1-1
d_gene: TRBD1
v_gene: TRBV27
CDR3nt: TGTGCCAGCAGTTTTTCGACAGGGACGTACACTGAAGCTTTCTTT
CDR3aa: CASSFSTGTYTEAFF

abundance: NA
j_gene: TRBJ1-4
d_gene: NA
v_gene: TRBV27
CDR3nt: TGTGCCAGCAGTTTCGGGGTTGGGAATGAAAAACTGTTTTTT
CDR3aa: CASSFGVGNEKLFF

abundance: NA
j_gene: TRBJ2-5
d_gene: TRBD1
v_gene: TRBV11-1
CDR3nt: TGTGCCAGCAGCTTAAGAGCCGGGACAGGGACGCAAGAGACCCAGTACTTC
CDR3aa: CASSLRAGTGTQETQYF

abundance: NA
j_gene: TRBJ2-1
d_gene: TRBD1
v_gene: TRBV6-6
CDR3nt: TGTGCCAGCAGTTACCGCGGACAGGTCAATGAGCAGTTCTTC
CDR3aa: CASSYRGQVNEQFF

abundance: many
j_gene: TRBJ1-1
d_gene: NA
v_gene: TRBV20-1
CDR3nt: TGCAGTGCACAAGCCCGGGGGTACACTGAAGCTTTCTTT
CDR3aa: CSAQARGYTEAFF

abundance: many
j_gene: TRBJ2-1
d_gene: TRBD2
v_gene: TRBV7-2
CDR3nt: TGTGCCAGCAGCCAACGACTAGCGGGGCCCCCCAGCTCCTACAATGAGCAGTTCTTC
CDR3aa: CASSQRLAGPPSSYNEQFF

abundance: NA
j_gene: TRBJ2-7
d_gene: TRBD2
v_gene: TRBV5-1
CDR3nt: TGCGCCAGCAGCCCGGGGCCGGGAGGGGCTTACGAGCAGTACTTC
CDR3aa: CASSPGPGGAYEQYF

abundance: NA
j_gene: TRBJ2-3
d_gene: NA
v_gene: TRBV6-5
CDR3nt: TGTGCCAGCAGTTCTCCGCCGGTCCGCGCGGATACGCAGTATTTT
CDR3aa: CASSSPPVRADTQYF

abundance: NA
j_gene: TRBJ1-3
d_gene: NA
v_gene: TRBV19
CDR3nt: TGTGCCAGTAGTGTCGTCTCTGGAAACACCATATATTTT
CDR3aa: CASSVVSGNTIYF

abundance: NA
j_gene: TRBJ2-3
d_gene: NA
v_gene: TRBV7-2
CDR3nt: TGTGCCAGCAGCCCCCTAGACACAGATACGCAGTATTTT
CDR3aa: CASSPLDTDTQYF

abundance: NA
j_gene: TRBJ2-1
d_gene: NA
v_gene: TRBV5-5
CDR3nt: TGTGCCAGCAGCTTGGCCCCGGGTGCCTACAATGAGCAGTTCTTC
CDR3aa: CASSLAPGAYNEQFF

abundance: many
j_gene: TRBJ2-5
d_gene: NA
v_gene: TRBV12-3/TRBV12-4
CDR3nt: TGTGCCAGCAGTTTCGGGGAGACCCAGTACTTC
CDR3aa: CASSFGETQYF

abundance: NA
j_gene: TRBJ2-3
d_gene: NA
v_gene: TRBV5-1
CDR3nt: TGCGCCAGCAGCTTGGATCTCCCAGATACGCAGTATTTT
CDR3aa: CASSLDLPDTQYF

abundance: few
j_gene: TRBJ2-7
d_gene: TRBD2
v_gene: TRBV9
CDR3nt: TGTGCCAGCAGCGTAGAGGAGCGGGGGAGCGAGCAGTACTTC
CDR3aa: CASSVEERGSEQYF

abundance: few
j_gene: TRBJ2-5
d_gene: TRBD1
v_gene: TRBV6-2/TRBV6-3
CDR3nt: TGTGCCAGCAGTGATGCCCGAGGGGGCCGGACCCAGTACTTC
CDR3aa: CASSDARGGRTQYF

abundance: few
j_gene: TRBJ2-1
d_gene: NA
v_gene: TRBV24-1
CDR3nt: TGTGCCACCAGTGATGACATCGGACATGAGCAGTTCTTC
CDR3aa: CATSDDIGHEQFF

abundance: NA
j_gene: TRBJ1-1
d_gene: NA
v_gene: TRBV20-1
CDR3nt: TGCAGTGCCACCCTAGTGGGGTGGGGCACTGAAGCTTTCTTT
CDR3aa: CSATLVGWGTEAFF

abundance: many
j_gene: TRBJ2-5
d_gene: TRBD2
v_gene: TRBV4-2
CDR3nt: TGTGCCAGCAGCCTCGGGGGGGCGGGAGAGACCCAGTACTTC
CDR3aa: CASSLGGAGETQYF

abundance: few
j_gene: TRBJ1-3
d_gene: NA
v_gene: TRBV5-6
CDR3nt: TGTGCCAGCACCCAAGGGACGACTGGAAACACCATATATTTT
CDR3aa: CASTQGTTGNTIYF

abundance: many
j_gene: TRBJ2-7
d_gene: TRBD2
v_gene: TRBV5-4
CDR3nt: TGTGCCAGCAGCCAACATAGCGGGGGGATCTACGAGCAGTACTTC
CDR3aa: CASSQHSGGIYEQYF

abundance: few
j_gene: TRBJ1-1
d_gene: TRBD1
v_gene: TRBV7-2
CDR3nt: TGTGCCAGCAGCCCAGACAGGGGAGGTGTAACGTCTGAAGCTTTCTTT
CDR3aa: CASSPDRGGVTSEAFF

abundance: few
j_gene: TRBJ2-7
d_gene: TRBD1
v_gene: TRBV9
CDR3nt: TGTGCCAGCAGCCCCCGGGACAGGCTAACCTACGAGCAGTACTTC
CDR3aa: CASSPRDRLTYEQYF

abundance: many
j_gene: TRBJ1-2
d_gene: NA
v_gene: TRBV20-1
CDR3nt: TGCAGTGCTTCCCGACAGTCTAACTATGGCTACACCTTC
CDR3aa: CSASRQSNYGYTF

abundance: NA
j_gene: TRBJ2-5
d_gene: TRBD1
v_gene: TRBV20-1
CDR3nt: TGCAGTGCCGCACAGGGGGACGAGACCCAGTACTTC
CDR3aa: CSAAQGDETQYF

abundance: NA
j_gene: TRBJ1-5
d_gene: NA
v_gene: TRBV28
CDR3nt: TGTGCCAGCAGTTTATTTAGCAGGGAGGATCAGCCCCAGCATTTT
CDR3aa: CASSLFSREDQPQHF

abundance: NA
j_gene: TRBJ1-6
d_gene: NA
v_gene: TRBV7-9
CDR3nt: TGTGCCAGCAGCTTAGCCGGGCCCCTCCACTTT
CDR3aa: CASSLAGPLHF

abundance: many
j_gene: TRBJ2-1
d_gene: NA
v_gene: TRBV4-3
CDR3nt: TGCGCCAGCAGCCAGGCTTACAATGAGCAGTTCTTC
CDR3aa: CASSQAYNEQFF

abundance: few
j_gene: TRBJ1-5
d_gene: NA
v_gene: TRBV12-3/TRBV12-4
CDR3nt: TGTGCCAGCAGCCAACCCAATCAGCCCCAGCATTTT
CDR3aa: CASSQPNQPQHF

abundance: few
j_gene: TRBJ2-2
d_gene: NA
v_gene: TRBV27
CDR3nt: TGTGCCAGCAGTTTATATGCGCCAAACACCGGGGAGCTGTTTTTT
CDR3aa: CASSLYAPNTGELFF